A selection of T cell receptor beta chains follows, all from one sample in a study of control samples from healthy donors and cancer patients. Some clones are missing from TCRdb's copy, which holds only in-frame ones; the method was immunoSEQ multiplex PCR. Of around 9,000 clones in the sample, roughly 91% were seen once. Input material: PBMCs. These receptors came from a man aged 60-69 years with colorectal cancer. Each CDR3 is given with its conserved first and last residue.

CDR3 protein: CASSPRQGSYEQYF
V gene: TRBV5-1

CDR3 protein: CASSSWDSYTGELFF
V gene: TRBV18

CDR3 protein: CASSQPTSGGAGAQYF
V gene: TRBV4-1

CDR3 protein: CASALRGIYEQYF
V gene: TRBV3-1/TRBV3-2

CDR3 protein: CASSDTGKGTEAFF
V gene: TRBV25-1

CDR3 protein: CASSPAFQTTEAFF
V gene: TRBV5-6

CDR3 protein: CATSEDRGADTQYF
V gene: TRBV24-1

CDR3 protein: CASSLVTGPYEQYF
V gene: TRBV7-9

CDR3 protein: CASSTSDNSPLHF
V gene: TRBV6-5

CDR3 protein: CSVGGGTSRETQYF
V gene: TRBV29-1

CDR3 protein: CASNSPLHF
V gene: TRBV21-1

CDR3 protein: CASSIKTGAYSTDTQYF
V gene: TRBV19

CDR3 protein: CASSFLGSNTEAFF
V gene: TRBV11-1

CDR3 protein: CASSSRIYEQFF
V gene: TRBV27

CDR3 protein: CASSYYPGGQFF
V gene: TRBV6-2/TRBV6-3

CDR3 protein: CAISSTAMNTEAFF
V gene: TRBV10-3

CDR3 protein: CASSQRGARETQYF
V gene: TRBV27

CDR3 protein: CASSQDFSAGGDTQYF
V gene: TRBV4-3

CDR3 protein: CASLPWASGGHEQFF
V gene: TRBV2

CDR3 protein: CASSGVSSLGSYEQYF
V gene: TRBV2

CDR3 protein: CASSQDPGGLGNTIYF
V gene: TRBV4-2

CDR3 protein: CASSPPIPLSTDTQYF
V gene: TRBV18

CDR3 protein: CASSYSGGTEAFF
V gene: TRBV6-5

CDR3 protein: CASSGVQGGEQYF
V gene: TRBV2

CDR3 protein: CASMDNNEKLFF
V gene: TRBV2

CDR3 protein: CASSYSGWDRINTGELFF
V gene: TRBV6-2/TRBV6-3

CDR3 protein: CASSSWGVSNTEAFF
V gene: TRBV7-9

CDR3 protein: CAHKGGNDEKLFF
V gene: TRBV10-3

CDR3 protein: CASCEQATYNEQFF
V gene: TRBV6-5

CDR3 protein: CASRINTGELFF
V gene: TRBV5-1

CDR3 protein: CASSPLAGGSSPLHF
V gene: TRBV19

CDR3 protein: CASSLVLARADTQYF
V gene: TRBV7-9

CDR3 protein: CASSFDRIGGYTF
V gene: TRBV5-1

CDR3 protein: CASSQSALSTEAFF
V gene: TRBV4-1

CDR3 protein: CATSRAGPYEQYF
V gene: TRBV15

CDR3 protein: CASSFLARAATDTQYF
V gene: TRBV7-2

CDR3 protein: CASSANLWGDGGYTF
V gene: TRBV27

CDR3 protein: CASSLGGVRTEAFF
V gene: TRBV7-9

CDR3 protein: CASGRSGGTQFF
V gene: TRBV7-8

CDR3 protein: CASSTPGLAGGWETQYF
V gene: TRBV5-4

CDR3 protein: CASSSTLQGRKNEKLFF
V gene: TRBV13